This TCR beta chain stems from a study of T cell responses to AZD1222 COVID-19 vaccine. Points from the study as a whole: Across spike, vaccine-associated CD4 TCRs were found, dominant at 160-218 and 743-854.

Only in-frame clones appear in the TCRdb table, and some are missing; sequencing was by immunoSEQ multiplex PCR. The sample has roughly 140,000 clones, around four fifths seen once. V shed 7 bases and J shed 1 base, with 14 bases lying between them. This CDR3 region has 15 residues. Germline V gives CDR1 GTSNPN, CDR2 SVGIG (reference sequence). Points on this clone: Its antigen is still unknown.

J is TRBJ2-6 and V is TRBV30; D ambiguous. The source of this sequence is an adult in good health. Sample: peripheral blood, taken on day 0 of MenACWY control vaccination. CDR3 region: CAYSAEPSGANVLTF. DNA of the CDR3: TGTGCCTACTCAGCTGAACCTTCTGGGGCCAACGTCCTGACTTTC.